This is a list of T cell receptor beta chains from one sample in a study of T cells in Graves' hyperthyroidism and ophthalmopathy. MiXCR was run by TCRdb on the multiplex PCR reads, yielding one entry per CDR3 protein. The data hold under 350,000 distinct CDR3 sequences, with more than 15% observed a single time. Sequencing was performed on blood. The receptors come from an older woman with Graves' ophthalmopathy. Both conserved end residues are part of each CDR3. Fields, in order: clone size, V gene, D gene, J gene, CDR3 protein, CDR3 DNA. D genes are given only for firm matches. Size is stated for part of the rows, as once, few or many counts, or as a class when the clone is expanded.

once	TRBV3-1	-	TRBJ1-2	CASSQASGLHGYTF	TGTGCCAGCAGCCAAGCGAGTGGGCTGCATGGCTACACCTTC
many	TRBV6-1	-	TRBJ2-5	CASQRAETQYF	TGTGCCAGTCAGCGTGCGGAGACCCAGTACTTC
many	TRBV12-3/TRBV12-4	TRBD1	TRBJ2-7	CASNPGGAGYEQYF	TGTGCCAGCAACCCAGGGGGCGCGGGCTACGAGCAGTACTTC
-	TRBV7-2	-	TRBJ1-5	CASKESPAISPQHF	TGTGCCAGCAAAGAGAGTCCGGCAATCAGCCCCCAGCATTTT
many	TRBV10-3	-	TRBJ2-5	CAISDPPAETQYF	TGTGCCATCAGTGACCCTCCCGCCGAGACCCAGTACTTC
many	TRBV7-8	-	TRBJ1-1	CASSLVGQSAFF	TGTGCCAGCAGCTTAGTTGGGCAATCGGCTTTCTTT
-	TRBV28	TRBD1	TRBJ2-7	CASSLGWDRFTYEQYF	TGTGCCAGCAGTTTAGGTTGGGACAGGTTCACCTACGAGCAGTACTTC
many	TRBV10-3	TRBD1	TRBJ1-1	CAISKTGGDNEAFF	TGTGCCATCAGTAAGACAGGGGGAGATAATGAAGCTTTCTTT
many	TRBV2	-	TRBJ2-7	CASRDNNNEQYF	TGTGCCAGCCGGGACAATAACAACGAGCAGTACTTC
many	TRBV11-1	-	TRBJ2-1	CASSRTMGSGSRNEQFF	TGTGCCAGCAGTCGGACCATGGGGTCGGGTTCTCGGAATGAGCAGTTCTTC
few	TRBV29-1	TRBD1	TRBJ1-6	CSVGGQGNSPLHF	TGCAGCGTTGGCGGACAGGGTAATTCACCCCTCCACTTT
once	TRBV12-3/TRBV12-4	TRBD1	TRBJ1-6	CASSLTDRGSPLHF	TGTGCCAGCAGTCTCACGGACAGGGGTTCACCCCTCCACTTT
many	TRBV12-3/TRBV12-4	-	TRBJ2-1	CASRFGGSYNEQFF	TGTGCCAGCAGGTTTGGCGGCTCCTACAATGAGCAGTTCTTC
-	TRBV12-3/TRBV12-4	TRBD1	TRBJ1-4	CASSYDNRGTTNEKLFF	TGTGCCAGCAGTTACGACAACAGGGGAACAACTAATGAAAAACTGTTTTTT
-	TRBV19	TRBD1	TRBJ2-2	CASSLRDRGFSGELFF	TGTGCCAGTAGTCTCCGGGACAGGGGGTTCTCCGGGGAGCTGTTTTTT
many	TRBV6-1	-	TRBJ2-3	CASSERVASSTDTQYF	TGTGCCAGCAGTGAAAGGGTAGCTTCAAGCACAGATACGCAGTATTTT
-	TRBV7-2	-	TRBJ2-7	CASSQQTGYEQYF	TGTGCCAGCAGCCAACAGACAGGTTACGAGCAGTACTTC
-	TRBV4-1	-	TRBJ1-2	CASSPGRELHGYTF	TGCGCCAGCAGCCCAGGTCGGGAGTTGCATGGCTACACCTTC
many	TRBV28	-	TRBJ2-7	CASSPYQGPDEQYF	TGTGCCAGCAGTCCCTACCAGGGTCCAGACGAGCAGTACTTC
-	TRBV5-1	TRBD1	TRBJ2-4	CASSLDGQVGNIQYF	TGCGCCAGCAGCTTGGATGGACAGGTCGGGAACATTCAGTACTTC
many	TRBV24-1	TRBD2	TRBJ2-3	CATSDHTSGSSTDTQYF	TGTGCCACCAGTGATCATACTAGCGGGAGTTCAACAGATACGCAGTATTTT
many	TRBV20-1	-	TRBJ1-3	CSATETAGSGNTIYF	TGCAGTGCTACCGAGACTGCCGGGTCTGGAAACACCATATATTTT
-	TRBV12-3/TRBV12-4	TRBD1	TRBJ2-7	CASSLSRGPYEQYF	TGTGCCAGCAGTTTAAGCAGGGGGCCCTACGAGCAGTACTTC
-	TRBV10-3	TRBD2	TRBJ2-5	CAISALAGRGGETQYF	TGTGCCATCAGTGCCCTAGCGGGCCGAGGGGGAGAGACCCAGTACTTC
many	TRBV5-1	-	TRBJ2-7	CASSERGAGGYEQYF	TGCGCCAGCAGCGAAAGGGGGGCGGGTGGCTACGAGCAGTACTTC
many	TRBV11-3	TRBD1	TRBJ1-1	CASSQGTDRAFF	TGTGCCAGCAGCCAAGGGACAGACAGAGCTTTCTTT